This passage covers 7 T cell receptor beta chains from one sample sequenced in a study of OX40 agonist ivuxolimab in advanced cancers. Only in-frame clones appear in the TCRdb table, and some are missing; sequencing was by immunoSEQ multiplex PCR. The sample has 35,000 to 45,000 clones; 70% to 85% are singletons. The starting material was CD4+ or CD8+ T cells sorted from blood, obtained in a trial of the OX40 agonist ivuxolimab. These receptor sequences come from an adult with an advanced solid tumor such as melanoma, head and neck, liver or kidney cancer.

This clone appeared a single time. V and J are TRBV10-3 and TRBJ2-7, with 9 bases aligning to TRBD1. The length of the CDR3 is 14 residues. Per the germline V gene, CDR1 is ENHRY and CDR2 is SYGVKD. Trimming removed 6 bases from V and 7 bases from J; junction bases left unmatched: 10. CDR3 sequence (DNA): TGTGCCATCAGGGCCGGAACAGGGGGCGCGGAGCAGTACTTC. Translating it yields CAIRAGTGGAEQYF.

This clone came up once. The chain carries TRBV19 and TRBJ2-5; a weak D match, TRBD1 (6 bases). CDR1 is LNHDA, CDR2 SQIVND, per germline (reference sequence). There are 14 residues in the CDR3. Between the trimmed V and J ends, which lost 3 bases and 2 bases, there was a span of 10 bases. Written as DNA, the CDR3 is TGTGCCAGTAGTATCGGAAGGGGGCAAGAGACCCAGTACTTC. Its protein product is CASSIGRGQETQYF. The variable domain in full, completed from reference TRBV19 and TRBJ2-5, reads DGGITQSPKYLFRKEGQNVTLSCEQNLNHDAMYWYRQDPGQGLRLIYYSQIVNDFQKGDIAEGYSVSREKKESFPLTVTSAQKNPTAFYLCASSIGRGQETQYFGPGTRLLVL.

As for this clone: Relative to the germline gene, one junction end is altered; a read error may explain this. The chain carries TRBV7-7 and TRBJ2-1, with 8 bases that match TRBD2. Germline assignment: CDR1 SSHAT and CDR2 FNYEAQ (reference sequence). This CDR3 is 15 amino acids long. The CDR3 sequence: CASSLSPSGYNEQFF. CDR3 DNA sequence: TGTGCTAGCAGTCTTAGCCCTAGCGGGTACAATGAGCAGTTCTTC.

The gene calls are TRBV6-5 and TRBJ2-7, with D tentatively TRBD1 (6 bases). V gave up 4 bases and J gave up 4 bases, with 14 bases separating them. This CDR3 is built from 14 residues. The germline V gene encodes CDR1 MNHEY and CDR2 SVGAGI. CDR3 protein: CASSFLDSTYEQYF. The CDR3 DNA follows: TGTGCCAGCAGTTTCTTGGACAGCACTTACGAGCAGTACTTC.

This clone has only a few counts. The chain uses TRBV9 and TRBJ2-1, with TRBD2 matching 8 bases. The CDR3 is 15 amino acids. The ends lost 3 bases at V and 8 bases at J; junction bases unmatched: 10. Germline CDR1 SGDLS, CDR2 YYNGEE. In DNA form, the CDR3 reads TGTGCCAGCAGCGCGGCGGGAGGTTCTGGGGATGAGCAGTTCTTC. Encoded protein: CASSAAGGSGDEQFF.

The genes are TRBV2 and TRBJ2-4, with TRBD1 matching 7 bases. This CDR3 region has 17 residues. Germline CDR1 SNHLY, CDR2 FYNNEI. The junction had 19 bases not matched to a gene; V was cut back by 6 bases and J by 8 bases. CDR3 loop: CASRVRAAQGVLDIQYF. CDR3 nucleotides: TGTGCCAGCAGGGTCAGAGCGGCTCAGGGGGTTTTGGACATTCAGTACTTC.

This clone was detected only a few times. This sample includes further DNA sequences coding for the same CDR3. The V call is TRBV19, the J call TRBJ2-7; 7 bases align to TRBD1. V shed 3 bases and J 1 base; nucleotides not matched to a gene: 3. The CDR3 runs 14 residues. CDR1 is LNHDA, CDR2 SQIVND, per germline (reference sequence). The CDR3 DNA reads as TGTGCCAGTAGTATTGTGGGACAGTCCTACGAGCAGTACTTC. Translated: CASSIVGQSYEQYF. Full variable domain (outside the CDR3, taken from reference TRBV19 and TRBJ2-7): DGGITQSPKYLFRKEGQNVTLSCEQNLNHDAMYWYRQDPGQGLRLIYYSQIVNDFQKGDIAEGYSVSREKKESFPLTVTSAQKNPTAFYLCASSIVGQSYEQYFGPGTRLTVT.